Presented here are 24 T cell receptor beta chains from one specimen sequenced in a study of blood T cell repertoires in COVID-19. Profiled with immunoSEQ multiplex PCR; TCRdb holds only in-frame clones, not every one. The sample lists approximately 110,000 clones, about 85% occurring once. The specimen was peripheral blood. These receptors were taken from a human donor in a cohort sampled during active COVID-19.

This chain links TRBV6-5 with TRBJ1-2; TRBD1 might be the D (5 bases). V lost 6 bases and J 5 bases, leaving 16 bases between the germline ends. In germline, CDR1 is MNHEY, CDR2 SVGAGI. CDR3 length: 14 amino acids. CDR3 residues: CASSQRQYLYGYTF. The DNA of the CDR3 is TGTGCCAGCAGCCAAAGACAGTACCTATATGGCTACACCTTC.

The chain links TRBV9 to TRBJ2-1; the D gene is possibly TRBD1 (7 bases). The CDR3 loop spans 16 amino acids. The ends were cut back, 3 bases at V and 5 bases at J, with 18 bases in the middle. Germline V gene sequence: CDR1 SGDLS, CDR2 YYNGEE. The CDR3 DNA reads as TGTGCCAGCAGCGCCTCAGGGGGAGGCTACGACAATGAGCAGTTCTTC. Protein: CASSASGGGYDNEQFF.

Remarks on this clone: One end of the junction varies from germline; a read error may be responsible. This chain connects TRBV19 to TRBJ2-5; 9 bases are a match to TRBD2. CDR3 size: 16 residues. CDR1 and CDR2 (germline): LNHDA, SQIVND (reference sequence). In DNA form, the CDR3 reads TGTGCCAGTAGTATAGGAGCGGGGGGAGACCATGAGACCCAGTACTTC. Residues: CASSIGAGGDHETQYF.

This chain joins TRBV27 and TRBJ2-2, with 9 positions matching TRBD2. Germline-derived CDR1 and CDR2 are MNHEY and SMNVEV (reference sequence). Trimming cost V 1 base and J 5 bases; bases outside gene matches: 5. The length of the CDR3 is 16 residues. CDR3 in amino acids: CASSLLGLAGTGELFF. As DNA, the CDR3 is TGTGCCAGCAGTTTATTAGGCCTAGCGGGAACCGGGGAGCTGTTTTTT.

The genes are TRBV11-1 and TRBJ2-7, with a tentative D call TRBD2 (6 bases). Germline V gene lookup returns CDR1 SGHAT and CDR2 FQDESV (reference sequence). V lost 6 bases, J lost 0 bases, and 12 bases lay in between. This CDR3 has 14 amino acids. This chain's CDR3 is CASSQGRNSYEQYF. The CDR3 DNA reads TGTGCCAGCAGTCAAGGGAGGAACTCCTACGAGCAGTACTTC.

V usage is TRBV6-5 and J usage is TRBJ2-2, with a weak D call TRBD1 (6 bases). Germline assignment: CDR1 MNHEY and CDR2 SVGAGI. The CDR3 covers 14 residues. V lost 10 bases to trimming and J lost 0 bases, with 12 bases between them. The CDR3 coding sequence is TGTGCCACCCACAGGGCCCCGAACACCGGGGAGCTGTTTTTT. Its protein product is CATHRAPNTGELFF.

The V and J genes are TRBV18 and TRBJ2-1; 13 bases line up with TRBD2. There are 18 residues in the CDR3. Germline V CDR1 and CDR2: KGHSH, LQKENI. With 6 bases clipped from V and 2 bases from J, the junction kept 10 bases outside the gene matches. Written as DNA, the CDR3 is TGTGCCAGCTCCTACACTAGCGGGGGGGCTCGGGCCTACAATGAGCAGTTCTTC. Residues: CASSYTSGGARAYNEQFF.

V gene TRBV4-1 combines with J gene TRBJ1-5; D possibly corresponds to TRBD1 (6 bases). V was trimmed by 4 bases and J by 4 bases, leaving 14 bases between them. This CDR3 contains 15 residues. The V gene's germline CDR1 is MGHRA and CDR2 YSYEKL. The CDR3 DNA reads as TGCGCCAGCAGCCCCCAGACCAGGGGAAATCAGCCCCAGCATTTT. This sequence encodes CASSPQTRGNQPQHF.

This clone was seen a single time. This sequence joins TRBV6-5 and TRBJ1-1; TRBD1 is a possible D gene (5 bases). V was shortened by 6 bases and J by 2 bases, with 10 bases between the two germline ends. The germline gives CDR1 MNHEY, CDR2 SVGAGI. This CDR3 has 13 amino acids. This CDR3 reads CASRQTVNTEAFF. CDR3 nucleotide sequence: TGTGCCAGCAGGCAGACAGTAAACACTGAAGCTTTCTTT.

The chain couples TRBV7-2 to TRBJ2-7; 13 bases line up with TRBD2. J lost 2 bases, V lost 5 bases, and 3 bases had no gene match. This CDR3 has 15 amino acids. Germline CDR1 is SGHTA and CDR2 is FQGNSA. CDR3 sequence reads: CASSTTSGGAYEQYF. As DNA, the CDR3 is TGTGCCAGCAGCACCACTAGCGGGGGGGCCTACGAGCAGTACTTC.

J is TRBJ2-3 and V is TRBV5-4, with 8 positions matching TRBD1. CDR3 size: 16 residues. Germline CDR1 reads SGHNT; CDR2 reads YYREEE (reference sequence). The V gene end was trimmed by 2 bases and the J gene end by 2 bases; junction bases not matched to a gene: 7. The CDR3 DNA reads TGTGCCAGCAGCTTTGGGTGGACAGGGACCACAGATACGCAGTATTTT. The encoded protein is CASSFGWTGTTDTQYF.

This clone was seen just once. The J gene is TRBJ1-1, the V gene TRBV5-1; D ambiguous. V lost 0 bases and J lost 3, with 18 bases in between. The CDR3 length is 17 residues. CDR1 SGHRS and CDR2 YFSETQ come from the germline V gene. The CDR3 DNA reads as TGCGCCAGCAGCTTGGCCCCCTCGGGGTCGTGGGACACTGAAGCTTTCTTT. Translation: CASSLAPSGSWDTEAFF. Together with reference TRBV5-1 and TRBJ1-1, the CDR3 gives the full variable domain: KAGVTQTPRYLIKTRGQQVTLSCSPISGHRSVSWYQQTPGQGLQFLFEYFSETQRNKGNFPGRFSGRQFSNSRSEMNVSTLELGDSALYLCASSLAPSGSWDTEAFFGQGTRLTVV.

This chain uses TRBV18 with TRBJ1-1; D gene unclear. From germline, CDR1 is KGHSH and CDR2 LQKENI. This CDR3 region has 14 residues. The V gene lost 5 bases and the J gene lost 1 base, with 11 bases spanning the gap. CDR3 region: CASSNKGANTEAFF. As DNA, the CDR3 is TGTGCCAGCTCAAATAAGGGAGCGAACACTGAAGCTTTCTTT. The variable domain in full, with the rest retrieved from reference TRBV18 and TRBJ1-1, is NAGVMQNPRHLVRRRGQEARLRCSPMKGHSHVYWYRQLPEEGLKFMVYLQKENIIDESGMPKERFSAEFPKEGPSILRIQQVVRGDSAAYFCASSNKGANTEAFFGQGTRLTVV.

The CDR3 sequence is CASSQDLVVPSSYNEQFF. The CDR3 coding sequence is TGTGCCAGCAGCCAAGATCTCGTGGTACCTAGCTCCTACAATGAGCAGTTCTTC. The chain couples TRBV4-2 to TRBJ2-1; no definite D call. In germline, CDR1 is LGHNA, CDR2 YNFKEQ. V lost 0 bases and J lost 0, with 15 bases in between. This CDR3 spans 18 amino acids.

Only one count was recorded for this clone. The chain recombines TRBV7-9 with TRBJ2-7; 7 bases match TRBD1. CDR1 is SEHNR, CDR2 FQNEAQ, per germline (reference sequence). J was trimmed by 3 bases and V by 6 bases; bases with no gene match: 14. The CDR3 sequence is 16 residues long. The CDR3 nucleotides are TGTGCCAGCAGACGAAGTAGGGGACAGCGAGACTACGAGCAGTACTTC. Protein product: CASRRSRGQRDYEQYF.

This chain connects TRBV9 to TRBJ2-2; D call uncertain. This CDR3 comprises 18 residues. The ends were cut back, 0 bases at V and 1 base at J, with 16 bases in the middle. From germline, CDR1 is SGDLS and CDR2 YYNGEE. CDR3 bases: TGTGCCAGCAGCGTAGCCGACCGTTGGGCAGAGAACACCGGGGAGCTGTTTTTT. Protein product: CASSVADRWAENTGELFF.

The rearrangement uses TRBV4-2 and TRBJ1-4, with 8 bases matching TRBD1. The CDR3 is 15 amino acids. V lost 0 bases, J lost 7 bases, and 4 bases stayed unmatched. The germline gives CDR1 LGHNA, CDR2 YNFKEQ. CDR3 sequence reads: CASSQDTGGGEKLFF. The DNA of the CDR3 is TGTGCCAGCAGCCAAGATACAGGGGGAGGTGAAAAACTGTTTTTT.

The CDR3 region has the DNA TGTGCCAGCAGTAGGACGGGAAGCTCTGGAAACACCATATATTTT. This translates into CASSRTGSSGNTIYF. V usage is TRBV6-2 or TRBV6-3 and J usage is TRBJ1-3; no firm D call. Between the trimmed V and J ends, which lost 5 bases and 0 bases, there was a span of 11 bases. This CDR3 has 15 residues. The germline V gene encodes CDR1 MNHEY and CDR2 SVGEGT.

The CDR3: CASSGPGSGTDTQYF. CDR3 in DNA: TGTGCCAGCAGTGGTCCGGGATCCGGAACGGATACGCAGTATTTT. The chain joins TRBV2 to TRBJ2-3; D possibly corresponds to TRBD2 (5 bases). This CDR3 has 15 amino acids. V lost 4 bases and J 6 bases, leaving 17 bases between the germline ends. Germline V gene data show CDR1 as SNHLY and CDR2 as FYNNEI.

The chain combines TRBV30 with TRBJ1-1; no reliable D call. Germline V gives CDR1 GTSNPN, CDR2 SVGIG (reference sequence). This CDR3 is built from 14 residues. V dropped 3 bases and J dropped 5 bases, with 16 bases sitting between them. CDR3 sequence: CAWRGRPGGTEAFF. CDR3 DNA: TGTGCCTGGAGGGGAAGACCAGGCGGGACTGAAGCTTTCTTT.

The chain is built from TRBV30 and TRBJ1-6; TRBD1 is a possible D gene (5 bases). The CDR3 has 11 amino acids. Germline-derived CDR1 and CDR2 are GTSNPN and SVGIG (reference sequence). Trimming stripped 6 bases from V and 5 bases from J, with 5 bases between. As DNA, the CDR3 is TGTGCCTGCAGGGATAATTCACCCCTCCACTTT. Its translation is CACRDNSPLHF. Combining the CDR3 with reference TRBV30 and TRBJ1-6 gives the whole variable domain SQTIHQWPATLVQPVGSPLSLECTVEGTSNPNLYWYRQAAGRGLQLLFYSVGIGQISSEVPQNLSASRPQDRQFILSSKKLLLSDSGFYLCACRDNSPLHFGNGTRLTVT.

The rearrangement links TRBV12-3 or TRBV12-4 to TRBJ1-4, with D perhaps matching TRBD1 (6 bases). The V gene lost 1 base and the J gene lost 11 bases, with 11 bases spanning the gap. The CDR3 is 13 residues long. DNA of the CDR3: TGTGCCAGCAGTTTAGGGGACACGAGTAAACTGTTTTTT. Translating gives CASSLGDTSKLFF.

In regard to this clone: The same CDR3 can be traced to other DNA sequences in this sample. The V gene is TRBV5-1, the J gene TRBJ2-5; D gene ambiguous. CDR3 size: 13 residues. V was trimmed by 0 bases and J by 2 bases, leaving 5 bases between them. The V gene's germline CDR1 is SGHRS and CDR2 YFSETQ. CDR3 bases: TGCGCCAGCAGCTTGGCCCTACAAGAGACCCAGTACTTC. This translates into CASSLALQETQYF. Looking up the rest from reference TRBV5-1 and TRBJ2-5 gives the full variable domain: KAGVTQTPRYLIKTRGQQVTLSCSPISGHRSVSWYQQTPGQGLQFLFEYFSETQRNKGNFPGRFSGRQFSNSRSEMNVSTLELGDSALYLCASSLALQETQYFGPGTRLLVL.

This chain links TRBV19 with TRBJ1-2, with a tentative D call TRBD1 (6 bases). Germline CDR1 is LNHDA and CDR2 is SQIVND (reference sequence). This CDR3 comprises 21 residues. The V end lost 7 bases, the J end lost 5 bases, and 38 bases lay between the germline ends. The CDR3 spells CASISRGAIRGGASPEYGYTF. In DNA, the CDR3 is TGTGCCAGTATCTCTCGGGGGGCGATTCGAGGTGGAGCCTCGCCTGAATATGGCTACACCTTC.